What follows are 17 T cell receptor beta chains derived from one specimen sequenced in a study of CD8 T cells in ankylosing spondylitis (dated by TCRdb to about 2017). Libraries were built with 5' RACE. The sequencer was an Illumina HiSeq 2500. TCRdb redid the processing of the public reads, applying fastp at Q25 and MiXCR, and retained in-frame beta chains. Each record represents a unique CDR3 protein, reported with the most common genes and DNA among its rows. Counted in this sample were approximately 200,000 distinct CDR3 sequences; over 10% of them appeared once. About 10% of the sample is taken by the ten largest. Sequenced sample: blood, either unsorted or a sorted T cell fraction (not recorded which). The receptors stem from a female donor with ankylosing spondylitis or in good health (not recorded which).

A few counts support this clonotype. The J gene is TRBJ1-2, the V gene TRBV20-1, with TRBD1 as a possible D gene (6 bases). V gave up 5 bases and J gave up 2 bases, with 12 bases separating them. This CDR3 is 13 amino acids long. The germline V gene has CDR1 DFQATT and CDR2 SNEGSKA (reference sequence). CDR3 coding DNA: TGCAGTGCTCACGGACAGCTAAACTATGGCTACACCTTC. Residues: CSAHGQLNYGYTF.

This clonotype was detected many times. The chain has TRBV5-6 and TRBJ1-5; 9 nucleotides agree with TRBD1. The CDR3 sequence is 18 residues long. Germline V gene lookup returns CDR1 SGHDT and CDR2 YYEEEE. V was pared by 2 bases and J by 0 bases, with 9 bases of the junction left unmatched. CDR3 in amino acids: CASSLMSGQGYSNQPQHF. DNA for the CDR3: TGTGCCAGCAGCTTAATGTCGGGACAGGGATATAGCAATCAGCCCCAGCATTTT.

CDR3: CASSDDDALGYTF. The CDR3 nucleotides read TGTGCCAGCAGCGACGACGATGCATTGGGCTACACCTTC. The chain joins TRBV6-2 or TRBV6-3 to TRBJ1-2, with D uncertain. The CDR3 has 13 residues. V dropped 6 bases and J dropped 8 bases, with 16 bases sitting between them. In germline, CDR1 is MNHEY, CDR2 SVGEGT.

Remarks on this clonotype: A clone one base away is much larger, so this may be a read error. The gene calls are TRBV4-3 and TRBJ2-7; no firm D call. The CDR3 is 15 residues long. Trimming stripped 0 bases from V and 6 bases from J, with 15 bases between. The V gene's germline CDR1 is LGHNA and CDR2 YSLEER. This CDR3 is CASSQDGLVVAEQYF. CDR3 DNA: TGCGCCAGCAGCCAAGATGGCCTAGTTGTGGCCGAGCAGTACTTC.

This clonotype showed up just a few times. An end of the junction does not agree with germline; a read error may underlie this. The rearrangement joins TRBV7-7 to TRBJ2-5, with 9 bases aligning to TRBD1. Germline V CDR1 and CDR2: SSHAT, FNYEAQ (reference sequence). The CDR3 covers 15 residues. This CDR3 reads CASSLWTGVRETQYF. In nucleotides, the CDR3 is TGTGCTAGCAGCTTATGGACAGGGGTGAGAGAGACCCAGTACTTC. Complete variable domain (other parts from reference TRBV7-7 and TRBJ2-5): GAGVSQSPRYKVTKRGQDVTLRCDPISSHATLYWYQQALGQGPEFLTYFNYEAQPDKSGLPSDRFSAERPEGSISTLTIQRTEQRDSAMYRCASSLWTGVRETQYFGPGTRLLVL.

This clonotype was seen many times. This sequence joins TRBV14 and TRBJ2-4; D is tentatively TRBD1 or TRBD2 (5 bases each). The CDR3 spans 15 residues. Germline V gives CDR1 SGHDN, CDR2 FVKESK. Trimming took 1 base from V and 7 from J, leaving 14 bases between them. Written as DNA, the CDR3 is TGTGCCAGCAGCCAAGCAGGGAGTATTATGAACATTCAGTACTTC. It codes for CASSQAGSIMNIQYF.

This clonotype has a count of ten or more. The chain has TRBV6-5 and TRBJ2-7; D possibly corresponds to TRBD1 (6 bases). Between the trimmed V and J ends, which lost 4 bases and 4 bases, there was a span of 17 bases. Per germline, CDR1 MNHEY and CDR2 SVGAGI. The CDR3 runs to 15 residues. CDR3 protein: CASSLGQWSGYEQYF. Here the CDR3 DNA reads TGTGCCAGCAGTTTAGGACAGTGGTCAGGGTACGAGCAGTACTTC.

This clonotype turned up a few times. The CDR3 loop is CASSTGTSSEQYF. For the CDR3, the DNA is TGTGCCAGCAGCACCGGGACTAGCAGCGAGCAGTACTTC. J is TRBJ2-7 and V is TRBV7-3, with 9 positions matching TRBD2. Germline CDR1 reads SGHTA; CDR2 reads FQGTGA. The CDR3 is 13 amino acids. J lost 6 bases, V lost 5 bases, and 5 bases had no gene match.

This clonotype has just a few counts. The V and J genes are TRBV5-1 and TRBJ2-1; 7 nucleotides align to TRBD2. This CDR3 comprises 15 residues. Germline CDR1 reads SGHRS; CDR2 reads YFSETQ. V trimming: 2 bases; J trimming: 7 bases; junction bases outside the gene matches: 9. CDR3 coding DNA: TGCGCCAGCAGCTTCCCGGCGGGAGTCGGGAATGAGCAGTTCTTC. Protein: CASSFPAGVGNEQFF.

This clonotype was picked up a small number of times. CDR3 sequence reads: CSVGTGPYEQYF. The CDR3 nucleotides read TGCAGCGTTGGGACAGGGCCCTACGAGCAGTACTTC. The chain employs TRBV29-1 and TRBJ2-7; 8 nucleotides line up with TRBD1. The V gene end was trimmed by 4 bases and the J gene end by 2 bases; junction bases not matched to a gene: 1. CDR1 and CDR2 from the germline V gene are SQVTM and ANQGSEA. The CDR3 sequence is 12 residues long.

With respect to this clonotype: A much larger clone is a single base away; this may be a read error. The chain uses TRBV20-1 and TRBJ2-5; 7 positions agree with TRBD2. V lost 6 bases to trimming and J lost 2 bases; unmatched junction nucleotides: 12. The CDR3 has 15 amino acids. CDR1 is DFQATT, CDR2 SNEGSKA, per germline (reference sequence). CDR3 nucleotide sequence: TGCAGTGCCCCGAATTGGGCTAGCGGACAAGAGACCCAGTACTTC. Encoded protein: CSAPNWASGQETQYF.

This clonotype has just a few counts. The V and J genes are TRBV6-2 or TRBV6-3 and TRBJ1-1; D ambiguous. The CDR3 totals 11 residues. Germline CDR1 reads MNHEY; CDR2 reads SVGEGT. The V end lost 8 bases, the J end lost 2 bases, and 6 bases lay between the germline ends. The CDR3 reads CASLTNTEAFF. The DNA for the CDR3 is TGTGCCAGCCTTACAAACACTGAAGCTTTCTTT.

There are a few counts of this clonotype. The chain joins TRBV6-1 to TRBJ2-1, with D possibly being TRBD1 (6 bases). Germline V gives CDR1 MNHNS, CDR2 SASEGT. This CDR3 is 19 amino acids long. V lost 1 base and J 1 base, leaving 20 bases between the germline ends. The CDR3 region is CASSEGKNGQGRSYNEQFF. In DNA form, the CDR3 reads TGTGCCAGCAGTGAAGGGAAGAATGGGCAGGGGCGATCCTACAATGAGCAGTTCTTC.

This sequence joins TRBV18 and TRBJ2-1; D not resolved. CDR1 is KGHSH and CDR2 is LQKENI in the germline V gene. The CDR3 length is 14 residues. Deletions cut 2 bases from V and 5 bases from J, with 10 bases between. The CDR3, as DNA: TGTGCCAGCTCACCAAGGCAAACAGACAATGAGCAGTTCTTC. This translates into CASSPRQTDNEQFF.

This chain uses TRBV4-3 with TRBJ2-3; D may correspond to TRBD1 or TRBD2 (5 bases each). From germline, CDR1 is LGHNA and CDR2 YSLEER. V was shortened by 9 bases and J by 7 bases, with 11 bases between the two germline ends. The CDR3 sequence is 11 residues long. CDR3 in DNA: TGCGCCAGACATGAGGGGCATACGCAGTATTTT. The encoded protein is CARHEGHTQYF.

This clonotype appeared a few times. The V call is TRBV7-9, the J call TRBJ2-5; weak D call: TRBD1 (5 bases). This CDR3 spans 16 amino acids. The germline V gene has CDR1 SEHNR and CDR2 FQNEAQ (reference sequence). Trimming pared 4 bases from V and 1 base from J, leaving 16 bases between. CDR3: CASSWAQGGPQETQYF. CDR3 bases: TGTGCCAGCAGCTGGGCGCAGGGTGGGCCCCAAGAGACCCAGTACTTC.

This clonotype appeared many times. V and J are TRBV7-2 and TRBJ2-5; the D gene could be TRBD1 or TRBD2 (5 bases each). This CDR3 has 15 amino acids. CDR1 and CDR2 (germline): SGHTA, FQGNSA. Trimming shortened V by 0 bases and J by 7 bases, and 15 bases separated the two germline ends. The CDR3 DNA reads as TGTGCCAGCAGCTTAGCAGCCGGGACCCAGGGGACCCAGTACTTC. Protein sequence: CASSLAAGTQGTQYF.